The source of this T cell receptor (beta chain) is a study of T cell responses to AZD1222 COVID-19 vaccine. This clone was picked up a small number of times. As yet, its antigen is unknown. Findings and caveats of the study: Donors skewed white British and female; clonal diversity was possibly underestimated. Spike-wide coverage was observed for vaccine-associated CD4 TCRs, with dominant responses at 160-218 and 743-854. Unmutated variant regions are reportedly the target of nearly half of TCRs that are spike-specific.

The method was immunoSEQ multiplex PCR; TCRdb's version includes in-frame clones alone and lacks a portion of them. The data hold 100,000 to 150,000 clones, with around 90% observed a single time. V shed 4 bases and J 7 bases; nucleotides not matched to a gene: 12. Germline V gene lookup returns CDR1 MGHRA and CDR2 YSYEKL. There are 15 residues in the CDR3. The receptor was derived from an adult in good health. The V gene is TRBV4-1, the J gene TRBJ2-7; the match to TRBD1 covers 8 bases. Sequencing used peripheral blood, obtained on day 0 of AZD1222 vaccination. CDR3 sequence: CASSPTGARPEEQYF. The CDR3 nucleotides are TGCGCCAGCAGCCCGACAGGGGCCCGCCCTGAAGAGCAGTACTTC.